Here is one T cell receptor (beta chain) with its context. Donors of Cohort 3 who recovered were those that had two negative PCRs, clearance, or symptom resolution. Here immunoSEQ multiplex PCR was the method, and the copy in TCRdb shows in-frame clones only, minus some. The sample consists of about 140,000 clones, approximately 90% of them appearing once. Trimming took off 4 bases at V and 7 bases at J, with 11 bases between the two ends. This CDR3 spans 13 amino acids. These data originate in a study of blood T cell repertoires in COVID-19. Overall study: Specimens from acute and convalescent COVID-19 originated in the United States, Italy and Spain.

The receptor was isolated from a middle-aged man who had recovered from COVID-19. Sequencing was performed on PBMCs or T cells enriched from blood (not recorded which). The rearrangement joins TRBV12-3 or TRBV12-4 to TRBJ2-1; TRBD2 is a possible D gene (6 bases). This chain's CDR3 is CASSWGVVNEQFF. For the CDR3, the DNA is TGTGCCAGCAGTTGGGGGGTAGTGAATGAGCAGTTCTTC.